The entry below gives a single T cell receptor (beta chain) sequence along with its context. The antigen is undetermined. Sequencing was performed with immunoSEQ multiplex PCR; in TCRdb, only in-frame clones are kept and a portion is missing. The sample lists about 2.3 million clones, roughly 90% seen once, with 0.37% in the top ten. CD4+ cell separation produced CD45RA+ naive and CD45RA-negative memory subsets. This sample was taken from a study of shared clonotypes between healthy human individuals. On the study more broadly: Each donor's CD8 memory used one plate, CD8 naive two, each CD4 subset three. Overall study findings and caveats: Between four donors, naive CD4 clonotypes were shared at a level of about 5.3%. Estimated richness values were generally larger in naive subsets than in memory subsets.

Germline CDR1 MNHEY, CDR2 SVGAGI. V gave up 4 bases and J gave up 0 bases, with 14 bases separating them. This CDR3 contains 16 residues. The chain is built from TRBV6-5 and TRBJ2-3; D is perhaps TRBD2 (5 bases). The clonotype was recovered from a young man in good health. Some clones in this sample may be carry-over from other donors' samples. Sequencing was performed on naive CD4+ T cells from PBMCs. Subset reported: CD45RA+ positively selected. CDR3 protein: CASSSNRRTSTDTQYF. CDR3 nucleotides: TGTGCCAGCAGTTCGAATCGAAGGACTAGCACAGATACGCAGTATTTT.